Presented here are 31 T cell receptor beta chains from one specimen sequenced in a study of tumour-infiltrating T cells in Burkitt lymphoma. Libraries were prepared by immunoSEQ multiplex PCR; TCRdb keeps only in-frame clonotypes and omits some of them. The sample has approximately 5,500 clones, roughly a sixth seen once. Sequenced input: tumor tissue. The receptors were sampled from a human donor with diffuse large B-cell lymphoma.

This clone was detected only a few times. V gene TRBV30 combines with J gene TRBJ1-2; unclear D gene. In germline, CDR1 is GTSNPN, CDR2 SVGIG (reference sequence). Between the trimmed V and J ends, which lost 0 bases and 0 bases, there was a span of 8 bases. The CDR3 covers 14 residues. The CDR3 DNA sequence: TGTGCCTGGAGTGTACTGGGGACTAACTATGGCTACACCTTC. Amino acids: CAWSVLGTNYGYTF.

This clone was recorded a few times. The CDR3 sequence: CAWSVRTGYPDTQYF. The CDR3 nucleotides read TGTGCCTGGAGTGTACGGACAGGGTACCCAGATACGCAGTATTTT. V and J are TRBV30 and TRBJ2-3; 8 bases fit TRBD1. V dropped 0 bases and J dropped 4; count of bases not matched to a gene: 6. CDR3 length equals 15 residues. Germline CDR1 and CDR2: GTSNPN and SVGIG (reference sequence).

The gene calls are TRBV12-5 and TRBJ2-5; D is unclear. Between the trimmed V and J ends, which lost 6 bases and 6 bases, there was a span of 14 bases. In germline, CDR1 is LGHNT, CDR2 FRNRAP. There are 13 residues in the CDR3. The CDR3 here is CASGVGVDKTQYF. The CDR3 DNA reads TGTGCTAGTGGCGTTGGGGTAGACAAGACCCAGTACTTC. Full variable domain (outside the CDR3, taken from reference TRBV12-5 and TRBJ2-5): DARVTQTPRHKVTEMGQEVTMRCQPILGHNTVFWYRQTMMQGLELLAYFRNRAPLDDSGMPKDRFSAEMPDATLATLKIQPSEPRDSAVYFCASGVGVDKTQYFGPGTRLLVL.

The gene calls are TRBV7-8 and TRBJ1-5; D unresolved. The V and J ends lost 5 bases and 0 bases respectively, with 14 bases between them. Germline CDR1 SGHVS, CDR2 FQNEAQ. The CDR3 is 16 amino acids. CDR3 sequence reads: CASSASAGFSNQPQHF. The CDR3 DNA sequence: TGTGCCAGCAGCGCTTCCGCGGGGTTTAGCAATCAGCCCCAGCATTTT. The variable domain in full, with the rest retrieved from reference TRBV7-8 and TRBJ1-5, is GAGVSQSPRYKVAKRGQDVALRCDPISGHVSLFWYQQALGQGPEFLTYFQNEAQLDKSGLPSDRFFAERPEGSVSTLKIQRTQQEDSAVYLCASSASAGFSNQPQHFGDGTRLSIL.

The rearrangement uses TRBV9 and TRBJ1-2; D perhaps matches TRBD1 (6 bases). The V gene's germline CDR1 is SGDLS and CDR2 YYNGEE. This CDR3 has 14 amino acids. V dropped 3 bases and J dropped 0 bases, with 9 bases sitting between them. The CDR3 DNA reads TGTGCCAGCAGCGGTGCAGGGGCTAACTATGGCTACACCTTC. Protein sequence: CASSGAGANYGYTF.

The chain links TRBV29-1 to TRBJ2-7, with 8 bases that match TRBD1. The CDR3 consists of 16 residues. J was trimmed by 3 bases and V by 5 bases; bases with no gene match: 15. In germline, CDR1 is SQVTM, CDR2 ANQGSEA. CDR3 in DNA: TGCAGCGTTAACCAAGAACCGGGACAGGAATACTACGAGCAGTACTTC. It specifies CSVNQEPGQEYYEQYF.

J is TRBJ2-2 and V is TRBV4-1; D not certain. Germline V gene sequence: CDR1 MGHRA, CDR2 YSYEKL. The CDR3 length is 13 residues. V lost 4 bases and J 7 bases, leaving 10 bases between the germline ends. The CDR3 DNA follows: TGCGCCAGCAGCCCAACGGTTAGCGGGGAGCTGTTTTTT. Residues: CASSPTVSGELFF.

This chain uses TRBV6-5 with TRBJ1-1; maybe TRBD1 (5 bases). Trimming stripped 2 bases from V and 5 bases from J, with 15 bases between. From germline, CDR1 is MNHEY and CDR2 SVGAGI. The CDR3 runs 15 residues. The CDR3 DNA reads as TGTGCCAGCAGTTACGGGGGACTTGGGGAAACTGAAGCTTTCTTT. Translated, it gives CASSYGGLGETEAFF.

The CDR3 loop reads CASSLYSGSTEAFF. For the CDR3, the DNA is TGTGCCAGCAGCTTATATTCTGGGAGCACTGAAGCTTTCTTT. V gene TRBV7-2 combines with J gene TRBJ1-1; D is ambiguous. CDR3 length equals 14 residues. Germline V gene lookup returns CDR1 SGHTA and CDR2 FQGNSA. The ends were cut back, 2 bases at V and 4 bases at J, with 11 bases in the middle.

The gene calls are TRBV13 and TRBJ1-1; D not resolved. Trimming shortened V by 5 bases and J by 10 bases, and 11 bases separated the two germline ends. The CDR3 totals 11 residues. In germline, CDR1 is PRHDT, CDR2 FYEKMQ (reference sequence). The CDR3 nucleotides read TGTGCCAGCAGCCTGTTCTACGGAGCTTTCTTT. It is translated as CASSLFYGAFF.

The V gene is TRBV5-1, the J gene TRBJ2-5, with no clear D. Germline-derived CDR1 and CDR2 are SGHRS and YFSETQ. The germline V and J ends were trimmed by 5 bases and 1 base, with 9 bases remaining between them. The CDR3 is 13 amino acids. The CDR3 is CASRSTFQETQYF. The DNA for the CDR3 is TGCGCCAGCAGGTCAACGTTCCAAGAGACCCAGTACTTC.

This clone was counted a few times. CDR3 nucleotide sequence: TGTGCCAGCAGCCAGGGGCGGAACACCGGGGAGCTGTTTTTT. Translation: CASSQGRNTGELFF. J is TRBJ2-2 and V is TRBV27; a possible D gene is TRBD1 (6 bases). The length of the CDR3 is 14 residues. Germline V gene lookup returns CDR1 MNHEY and CDR2 SMNVEV (reference sequence). V was clipped by 6 bases and J by 1 base, with 9 bases between them.

This clone was counted between two and nine times. The chain combines TRBV9 with TRBJ2-1; no clear D gene. This CDR3 has 16 residues. Germline values: CDR1 SGDLS, CDR2 YYNGEE. V lost 0 bases, J lost 0 bases, and 10 bases lay in between. Here the CDR3 reads CASSVGLRSSYNEQFF. As DNA, the CDR3 is TGTGCCAGCAGCGTAGGCCTGCGTAGCTCCTACAATGAGCAGTTCTTC.

The rearrangement links TRBV5-1 to TRBJ2-6; D ambiguous. Looked up from germline, CDR1 is SGHRS and CDR2 is YFSETQ. The CDR3 runs to 14 residues. V lost 9 bases, J lost 2 bases, and 12 bases lay in between. The CDR3 protein is CATAGVAGANVLTF. CDR3 bases: TGCGCCACCGCTGGGGTGGCTGGGGCCAACGTCCTGACTTTC.

This clone has only a few counts. V and J are TRBV6-5 and TRBJ2-2; maybe TRBD2 (6 bases). Per germline, CDR1 MNHEY and CDR2 SVGAGI. The V gene lost 0 bases and the J gene lost 5 bases, with 13 bases spanning the gap. CDR3 length equals 16 residues. The chain's CDR3 is CASSYSVGGGTGELFF. The DNA for the CDR3 is TGTGCCAGCAGTTACTCGGTGGGAGGAGGTACCGGGGAGCTGTTTTTT.

J is TRBJ1-2 and V is TRBV7-3; no firm D call. CDR3 length: 13 residues. CDR1 and CDR2 from the germline V gene are SGHTA and FQGTGA. The V end was cut by 2 bases, the J end by 8 bases, with 12 bases between. CDR3 nucleotide sequence: TGTGCCAGCAGCTTAGGGTCAGGCGGAGGCTACACCTTC. It specifies CASSLGSGGGYTF.

The chain combines TRBV5-4 with TRBJ2-7, with TRBD2 matching over 10 bases. Germline trimming cut 5 bases from V and 5 bases from J; bases unmatched to any gene: 7. The CDR3 length is 14 residues. Per the germline V gene, CDR1 is SGHNT and CDR2 is YYREEE (reference sequence). CDR3 protein: CASSSLAGVHEQYF. In DNA form, the CDR3 reads TGTGCCAGCAGTTCCCTAGCGGGAGTACACGAGCAGTACTTC.

This clone was detected once. The chain couples TRBV13 to TRBJ2-3; 12 nucleotides align to TRBD2. The CDR3 runs 16 residues. V lost 3 bases to trimming and J lost 5 bases; unmatched junction nucleotides: 6. CDR1 PRHDT and CDR2 FYEKMQ come from the germline V gene (reference sequence). The CDR3 loop reads CASSFGLAGLGDTQYF. The CDR3 DNA reads as TGTGCCAGCAGCTTTGGACTAGCGGGGTTAGGAGATACGCAGTATTTT.

In this sample, this clone turned up a few times. The chain employs TRBV10-1 and TRBJ2-1; TRBD2 matches at 14 bases. The J segment lost 10 bases and the V segment lost 4 bases, leaving 9 bases of the junction unmatched. The V gene's germline CDR1 is WNHNN and CDR2 SYGVQD (reference sequence). This CDR3 comprises 16 residues. CDR3 DNA: TGCGCCAGCAGTGGGGGTCGGGGACTAGCGGGAGACGAGCAGTTCTTC. It codes for CASSGGRGLAGDEQFF.

This clone has a handful of counts. The rearrangement joins TRBV7-7 to TRBJ2-1, with D unclear. The length of the CDR3 is 13 residues. Germline CDR1 reads SSHAT; CDR2 reads FNYEAQ (reference sequence). The V end lost 2 bases, the J end lost 4 bases, and 6 bases lay between the germline ends. In DNA, the CDR3 is TGTGCCAGCAGCTTAAGCAATTACAATGAGCAGTTCTTC. Its protein is CASSLSNYNEQFF.

The J gene is TRBJ2-5, the V gene TRBV18, with D tentatively TRBD1 (5 bases). The CDR3 extends over 13 amino acids. V gave up 1 base and J gave up 5 bases, with 8 bases separating them. Germline assignment: CDR1 KGHSH and CDR2 LQKENI. CDR3 nucleotides: TGTGCCAGCTCACCACAGGGGTTGGAGACCCAGTACTTC. Amino acids: CASSPQGLETQYF.

This clone showed up just a few times. The sample carries other DNA sequences with the same CDR3. V gene TRBV30 combines with J gene TRBJ2-7, with TRBD2 identical over 8 bases. Per the germline V gene, CDR1 is GTSNPN and CDR2 is SVGIG (reference sequence). The CDR3 consists of 17 residues. V was clipped by 1 base and J by 4 bases; unmatched bases: 15. The chain's CDR3 is CAWSDPPRLARTYEQYF. CDR3 nucleotides: TGTGCCTGGAGTGATCCCCCCCGACTAGCGAGAACTTACGAGCAGTACTTC.

V is TRBV2 and J is TRBJ2-3, with D perhaps TRBD1 (6 bases). V shed 1 base and J shed 4 bases, with 9 bases lying between them. Germline CDR1 and CDR2: SNHLY and FYNNEI. The CDR3 spans 14 residues. DNA of the CDR3: TGTGCCAGCAGTGAAGACAGGGAGCCAGATACGCAGTATTTT. Translation gives CASSEDREPDTQYF.

In this sample, this clone turned up a few times. The J gene is TRBJ2-7, the V gene TRBV28; D possibly matches TRBD1 or TRBD2 (5 bases each). The CDR3 consists of 13 residues. Trimming took off 4 bases at V and 2 bases at J, with 9 bases between the two ends. Germline CDR1 and CDR2: MDHEN and SYDVKM. The CDR3 spells CASSWDPTYEQYF. The CDR3 DNA reads TGTGCCAGCAGTTGGGACCCCACCTACGAGCAGTACTTC.

V is TRBV7-3 and J is TRBJ2-3, with D unclear. CDR3 size: 14 residues. Trimming stripped 1 base from V and 2 bases from J, with 7 bases between. Per germline, CDR1 SGHTA and CDR2 FQGTGA. CDR3 amino acids: CASSLNSFTDTQYF. The DNA for the CDR3 is TGTGCCAGCAGCTTAAACAGTTTCACAGATACGCAGTATTTT.

CDR3 DNA: TGTGCCAGCAGTGCGGACAGGGGGCCCCCGGTCAGGGAGCTGTTTTTT. Its protein product is CASSADRGPPVRELFF. The chain carries TRBV27 and TRBJ2-2; 11 positions match TRBD1. Germline V gene lookup returns CDR1 MNHEY and CDR2 SMNVEV (reference sequence). V was clipped by 5 bases and J by 9 bases; unmatched bases: 11. The CDR3 is 16 amino acids.

The J gene is TRBJ2-7, the V gene TRBV10-1; D is possibly TRBD1 (6 bases). Trimming took off 6 bases at V and 4 bases at J, with 19 bases between the two ends. The germline V gene has CDR1 WNHNN and CDR2 SYGVQD (reference sequence). The CDR3 extends over 15 amino acids. CDR3 nucleotides: TGCGCCAGCAGGGAACCTCAACAGGGTGGGTACGAGCAGTACTTC. Translation: CASREPQQGGYEQYF.

This clone was detected only a few times. This rearrangement joins TRBV7-9 to TRBJ1-1, with 7 bases fitting TRBD1. V gave up 3 bases and J gave up 4 bases; unmatched junction bases: 8. The CDR3 has 15 amino acids. The germline gives CDR1 SEHNR, CDR2 FQNEAQ (reference sequence). The CDR3 DNA reads TGTGCCAGCAGCTTCCTGGGACAGAGGGGCACTGAAGCTTTCTTT. It is translated as CASSFLGQRGTEAFF.

The rearrangement links TRBV6-6 to TRBJ1-6, with D tentatively TRBD1 (6 bases). Trimming stripped 0 bases from V and 7 bases from J, with 10 bases between. The CDR3 is 15 residues long. Germline CDR1 MNHNY, CDR2 SVGAGI (reference sequence). The CDR3 coding sequence is TGTGCCAGCAGTTACTCGGGGGGGCTGAATTCACCCCTCCACTTT. This translates into CASSYSGGLNSPLHF.

V gene TRBV5-4 combines with J gene TRBJ2-1; a possible D gene is TRBD2 (5 bases). Germline CDR1 and CDR2: SGHNT and YYREEE (reference sequence). Trimming shortened V by 3 bases and J by 0 bases, and 10 bases separated the two germline ends. The CDR3 sequence is 15 residues long. The CDR3 here is CASSSLAGSYNEQFF. CDR3 nucleotides: TGTGCCAGCAGCTCTCTAGCAGGCTCCTACAATGAGCAGTTCTTC.

The rearrangement links TRBV6-1 to TRBJ2-7; TRBD2 matches 10 bases. Germline trimming cut 6 bases from V and 7 bases from J; bases unmatched to any gene: 9. The germline V gene encodes CDR1 MNHNS and CDR2 SASEGT. This CDR3 has 14 residues. The CDR3 DNA reads as TGTGCCAGCAGGGACCCAACTAGCGGGATTGAGCAGTACTTC. Its protein product is CASRDPTSGIEQYF.